The 7 T cell receptor beta chains below come from one sample, sequenced in a study of identical twins (dated by TCRdb to 2016 to 2017). Receptor libraries were prepared by 5' RACE. TCRdb shows the sequencer as Illumina HiSeq 2000. TCRdb trimmed public reads at Q25 via fastp, called clones via MiXCR and kept in-frame beta chains. Records with the same CDR3 protein are collapsed into one entry carrying the most frequent genes and DNA. For this sample the table gives hundreds of thousands of distinct CDR3 sequences, of which approximately 9% were detected only once. Clones ranked in the top ten supply roughly 0.9% of the sample. These data were likewise used in another study, on yellow fever vaccine responses in identical twins.

The sample consisted of PBMCs. These receptors were collected from a woman in her late teens or twenties in good health.

J is TRBJ2-7 and V is TRBV7-2, with D hard to call. With 4 bases removed from V and 4 bases from J, the gap between germline ends came to 11 bases. Germline V gene data show CDR1 as SGHTA and CDR2 as FQGNSA. This CDR3 has 13 amino acids. CDR3 sequence reads: CASSSVRPYEQYF. Written as DNA, the CDR3 is TGTGCCAGCAGCTCAGTACGCCCGTACGAGCAGTACTTC.

The chain couples TRBV10-3 to TRBJ1-5; 10 nucleotides match TRBD1. Germline V gene lookup returns CDR1 ENHRY and CDR2 SYGVKD. V shed 4 bases and J 4 bases; nucleotides not matched to a gene: 10. The CDR3 loop spans 17 amino acids. The chain's CDR3 is CAISAARGQGVNQPQHF. The CDR3 coding sequence is TGTGCCATCAGTGCTGCCCGCGGACAGGGGGTGAATCAGCCCCAGCATTTT.

This clonotype was counted between two and nine times. The chain uses TRBV3-1 and TRBJ2-7; D gene unclear. Germline CDR1 and CDR2: LGHDT and YNNKEL (reference sequence). Deletions cut 1 base from V and 6 bases from J, with 16 bases between. CDR3 length: 15 amino acids. CDR3 residues: CASSQGYGAGGEQYF. The CDR3 DNA sequence: TGTGCCAGCAGCCAAGGTTACGGCGCCGGCGGCGAGCAGTACTTC.

The rearrangement uses TRBV7-3 and TRBJ2-1; D is perhaps TRBD2 (6 bases). CDR1 is SGHTA and CDR2 is FQGTGA in the germline V gene. V was clipped by 3 bases and J by 7 bases, with 10 bases between them. The CDR3 consists of 13 residues. The DNA of the CDR3 is TGTGCCAGCAGCTTCGGGGGTCGGAATGAGCAGTTCTTC. The encoded protein is CASSFGGRNEQFF.

V gene TRBV15 combines with J gene TRBJ2-7, with a possible D match to TRBD2 (6 bases). The CDR3 is 16 residues long. CDR1 is LNHNV, CDR2 YYDKDF, per germline (reference sequence). V dropped 0 bases and J dropped 4 bases, with 16 bases sitting between them. CDR3 in amino acids: CATSREEGTLRYEQYF. CDR3 DNA: TGTGCCACCAGCAGAGAGGAGGGTACACTAAGATACGAGCAGTACTTC.

This clonotype was counted at least ten times. The chain uses TRBV6-1 and TRBJ1-3; 7 bases agree with TRBD1. The germline gives CDR1 MNHNS, CDR2 SASEGT. The CDR3 is made up of 15 amino acids. V dropped 6 bases and J dropped 0; count of bases not matched to a gene: 5. CDR3 sequence: CASRRTGDSGNTIYF. DNA of the CDR3: TGTGCCAGCAGACGTACAGGGGACTCTGGAAACACCATATATTTT.

The gene calls are TRBV29-1 and TRBJ2-7, with 10 nucleotides matching TRBD1. Per germline, CDR1 SQVTM and CDR2 ANQGSEA. The CDR3 consists of 13 residues. The ends lost 7 bases at V and 1 base at J; junction bases unmatched: 4. CDR3 DNA sequence: TGCAGCGGTGACAGGGGGCGGTCCTACGAGCAGTACTTC. Its protein is CSGDRGRSYEQYF.